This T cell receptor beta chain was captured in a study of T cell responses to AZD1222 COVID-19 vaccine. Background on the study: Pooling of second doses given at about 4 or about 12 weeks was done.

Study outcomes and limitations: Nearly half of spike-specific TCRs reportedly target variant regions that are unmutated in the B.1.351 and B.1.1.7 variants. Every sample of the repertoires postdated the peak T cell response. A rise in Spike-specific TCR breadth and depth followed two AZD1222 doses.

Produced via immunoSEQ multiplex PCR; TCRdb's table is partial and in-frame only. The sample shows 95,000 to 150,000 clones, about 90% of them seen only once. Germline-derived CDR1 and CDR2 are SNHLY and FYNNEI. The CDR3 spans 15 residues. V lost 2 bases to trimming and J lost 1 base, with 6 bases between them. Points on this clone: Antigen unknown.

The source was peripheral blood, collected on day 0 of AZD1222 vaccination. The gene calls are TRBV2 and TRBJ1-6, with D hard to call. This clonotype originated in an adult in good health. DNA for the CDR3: TGTGCCAGCAGTGAACCACAGTCCTATAATTCACCCCTCCACTTT. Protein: CASSEPQSYNSPLHF.